This T cell receptor beta chain was recovered during a study of T cell responses to AZD1222 COVID-19 vaccine. In its sample, this clone was seen once. The antigen is undetermined. Germline V CDR1 and CDR2: SGHTA, FQGNSA. Between the trimmed V and J ends, which lost 4 bases and 12 bases, there was a span of 10 bases. This CDR3 contains 11 residues. Generated by immunoSEQ multiplex PCR, the TCRdb table keeps only in-frame clones and is missing some. The sample gives some 200,000 clones, approximately 90% of which show up once; roughly 3.5% is in the top ten. General observations from the study: Per reports, nearly half of all spike-specific TCRs target regions that are unmutated in variants. It should be noted that donors were predominantly white British and more often female, and clonal diversity was possibly underestimated.

Sequencing was performed on peripheral blood, taken 28 days after the second AZD1222 dose. The origin of this receptor is an adult who received the AZD1222 COVID-19 vaccine. J is TRBJ2-1 and V is TRBV7-2, with unresolved D. The CDR3 is CASSSHEVQFF. The CDR3 nucleotides read TGTGCCAGCAGCTCTCATGAGGTGCAGTTCTTC.